The sequence of this T cell receptor (beta chain) was determined in a study of OX40 agonist ivuxolimab in advanced cancers. Regarding the study in general: Ivuxolimab was an agonistic, fully human IgG2 monoclonal antibody directed against OX40 (CD134), a costimulatory receptor. Intravenous ivuxolimab was administered to patients every 2 weeks at six dose levels: 0.01, 0.1, 0.3, 1.5, 3 and 10 mg/kg. The monotherapy dose-escalation portion (N ≈ 57 patients) of the phase I ivuxolimab trial is reported in the paper. The point of sequencing TCRbeta in the periphery was to test whether ivuxolimab changed TCR sequence diversity and drove clonal T-cell expansion. Of the approximately 53 patients in dose escalation, about 19 had hepatocellular carcinoma, about 15 had melanoma, 9 had renal cell carcinoma and 9 had head and neck cancer. Three dose-escalation patients achieved partial responses, one with hepatocellular carcinoma and two with cutaneous melanoma. Prior anti-PD-1, anti-PD-L1 or anti-CTLA-4 therapy was permitted, and less than 45% of dose-escalation patients had received checkpoint inhibitors. The dose-escalation cohort was 82.7% male with a mean age of approximately 60 years, ranging from roughly 20 to 85. Here is what the overall study found, with its caveats: Clonal expansion of both CD4+ and CD8+ blood T cells was observed from baseline to week 6 at doses 0.1 to 3.0 mg/kg. After ivuxolimab, CD8+ T cells had more expanded clones than CD4+ T cells on average. Which antigens the clonally expanded peripheral T cells were specific for was not determined. Low levels of normalized T-cell clonal expansion were also shown by some nonresponding patients. In partial responders in the 0.1-3.0 mg/kg groups, normalized peripheral clonal expansion was found to be among the lowest, especially among CD8+ T cells.

V is trimmed back by 2 bases and J by 0 bases, and the junction contains 7 bases that no gene match accounts for. CDR3 length: 17 amino acids, cysteine to phenylalanine. Kept here is only the CDR3 DNA, which spans 51 bases and is read in frame from base 1. CDR1 and CDR2 (SGDLS, YYNGEE) derive from the germline V gene. The trial excluded patients who had a history of autoimmune disease or who were on systemic immunosuppression. Peripheral blood for TCR sequencing was collected from all dose cohorts at baseline, on cycle 4 day 1, and on cycle 7 day 1. The samples were taken from a phase I, first-in-human, multicenter, open-label dose-escalation trial of ivuxolimab. Adults with locally advanced or metastatic head and neck squamous cell, hepatocellular, melanoma or renal cell carcinoma were enrolled in the trial. Before TCR sequencing, CD4+ T cells and CD8+ T cells from peripheral blood were sorted into separate populations.

As for this clone: Its recognized antigen is unknown. Base qualities are missing; no much larger clone stands one base away.

To sequence the TCRbeta CDR3 region, genomic DNA was isolated from the sorted cells. TCRbeta CDR3 regions were sequenced using the immunoSEQ Assay. TCRdb mirrors the immuneACCESS table, restricted to in-frame sequences. Some clones are absent from its copies; in checked studies, under half trace to an unresolved V gene, and the reason for the others is unknown. The sample profile shows approximately 23,000 clones; 70% to 90% of them were found once. The ten largest clonotypes hold approximately 15% of the sample. This clonotype originated in an adult with an advanced solid tumor such as melanoma, head and neck, liver or kidney cancer. The sequencing here drew on CD4+ or CD8+ T cells sorted from blood, taken in a trial of the OX40 agonist ivuxolimab. The sequence joins TRBV9 to TRBJ2-2; the central 7 bases match TRBD1. The nucleotide sequence reads TGTGCCAGCAGCGTCCCCCGACAGGGAACGAACACCGGGGAGCTGTTTTTT. It translates to CASSVPRQGTNTGELFF. The entire variable domain, with the stretches around the CDR3 drawn from the reference TRBV9 and TRBJ2-2 proteins, is DSGVTQTPKHLITATGQRVTLRCSPRSGDLSVYWYQQSLDQGLQFLIQYYNGEERAKGNILERFSAQQFPDLHSELNLSSLELGDSALYFCASSVPRQGTNTGELFFGEGSRLTVL.